These 14 T cell receptor beta chains were sequenced from one sample in a study of T cells in Graves' hyperthyroidism and ophthalmopathy (dated by TCRdb to between 2018 and 2020). Library preparation was by multiplex PCR. Sequencing was performed on an Illumina HiSeq 2000. TCR beta CDR3 regions were amplified from RNA transcripts. For the first round of RT-PCR on the TCR CDR3, the HTBI primer set was used together with the Qiagen OneStep RT-PCR kit. The public reads were quality trimmed at Q25 with fastp and then assembled into clones with MiXCR by TCRdb, keeping productive beta chains. Rows with a matching CDR3 protein are joined into one entry that keeps the most common DNA and genes. For this sample the table gives about 290,000 distinct CDR3 sequences, of which about 14% were detected only once. Jointly, the top ten make up almost 8% of the sample. Sequencing was performed on blood. These receptors were taken from a woman in her twenties or thirties with Graves' hyperthyroidism that later progressed to Graves' ophthalmopathy.

This clonotype has more than one count but fewer than ten. The V call is TRBV10-3, the J call TRBJ1-3; D unclear. Trimming took off 0 bases at V and 4 bases at J, with 13 bases between the two ends. From germline, CDR1 is ENHRY and CDR2 SYGVKD. This CDR3 region has 16 residues. The CDR3: CAISESKAGFGNTIYF. The CDR3 DNA is TGTGCCATCAGTGAGTCGAAAGCGGGATTCGGAAACACCATATATTTT.

DNA for the CDR3: TGTGCCAGTAGTATATCTAGTTCCAACGAGCAGTACTTC. Its protein is CASSISSSNEQYF. This sequence joins TRBV19 and TRBJ2-7; D remains unclear. The V gene lost 2 bases and the J gene lost 5 bases, with 10 bases spanning the gap. CDR1 LNHDA and CDR2 SQIVND come from the germline V gene (reference sequence). The CDR3 is made up of 13 amino acids.

This clonotype was seen only a few times. V usage is TRBV15 and J usage is TRBJ2-7, with D possibly TRBD1 on 5 matching bases. CDR3 length: 14 residues. With 0 bases removed from V and 6 bases from J, the gap between germline ends came to 12 bases. Germline CDR1 reads LNHNV; CDR2 reads YYDKDF (reference sequence). The CDR3 nucleotides are TGTGCCACCAGCAGAGATCAGGGTGTCTCCGAGCAGTACTTC. Protein product: CATSRDQGVSEQYF. Filled out from reference TRBV15 and TRBJ2-7, the complete variable domain reads DAMVIQNPRYQVTQFGKPVTLSCSQTLNHNVMYWYQQKSSQAPKLLFHYYDKDFNNEADTPDNFQSRRPNTSFCFLDIRSPGLGDTAMYLCATSRDQGVSEQYFGPGTRLTVT.

This clonotype showed up many times. This chain uses TRBV7-9 with TRBJ2-7; 9 nucleotides align to TRBD2. Germline V gene lookup returns CDR1 SEHNR and CDR2 FQNEAQ (reference sequence). This CDR3 has 18 amino acids. Germline trimming cut 2 bases from V and 4 bases from J; bases unmatched to any gene: 15. The CDR3 reads CASSLNLRGLSGSYEQYF. In DNA, the CDR3 is TGTGCCAGCAGCTTAAATCTTCGGGGACTTAGCGGGAGTTACGAGCAGTACTTC.

About this clonotype itself: A much larger clonotype is one base distant, so this may be a read error. The chain combines TRBV6-5 with TRBJ2-2, with TRBD2 identical over 10 bases. CDR1 and CDR2 from the germline V gene are MNHEY and SVGAGI. CDR3 length: 16 residues. The chain's CDR3 is CASSYTAGGPTGERFF. The CDR3 DNA reads as TGTGCCAGCAGTTACACAGCGGGAGGGCCCACCGGGGAGCGGTTTTTT.

V usage is TRBV6-1 and J usage is TRBJ2-1; 8 bases agree with TRBD2. Germline V gene data show CDR1 as MNHNS and CDR2 as SASEGT. Trimming removed 6 bases from V and 0 bases from J; junction bases left unmatched: 7. This CDR3 comprises 16 residues. The CDR3, as DNA: TGTGCCAGCAGGTCTAGCGGGCCGAGCTCCTACAATGAGCAGTTCTTC. It encodes CASRSSGPSSYNEQFF.

This clonotype was observed many times. The genes are TRBV12-3 or TRBV12-4 and TRBJ2-7; no firm D call. The CDR3 sequence is 12 residues long. Between the trimmed V and J ends, which lost 3 bases and 0 bases, there was a span of 3 bases. This CDR3 is CASSFRSYEQYF. CDR3 DNA sequence: TGTGCCAGCAGTTTTCGCTCCTACGAGCAGTACTTC.

This clonotype was detected many times. V gene TRBV11-1 combines with J gene TRBJ2-7, with D perhaps assigned TRBD1 or TRBD2 (5 bases each). The CDR3 length is 16 residues. In germline, CDR1 is SGHAT, CDR2 FQDESV (reference sequence). Trimming shortened V by 3 bases and J by 3 bases, and 18 bases separated the two germline ends. CDR3 protein: CASSFIWGREFYEQYF. Here the CDR3 DNA reads TGTGCCAGCAGCTTTATATGGGGGAGAGAATTCTACGAGCAGTACTTC.

In this sample, this clonotype turned up a few times. This chain uses TRBV14 with TRBJ2-3, with 7 bases matching TRBD1. The CDR3 extends over 14 amino acids. CDR1 is SGHDN and CDR2 is FVKESK in the germline V gene. Trimming removed 9 bases from V and 3 bases from J; junction bases left unmatched: 9. This CDR3 is CASTDRVGTDTQYF. CDR3 nucleotides: TGTGCCAGTACCGACAGGGTGGGGACAGATACGCAGTATTTT.

This clonotype was picked up many times. The J gene is TRBJ2-1, the V gene TRBV18; D might be TRBD1 or TRBD2, each matching 6 bases. V lost 7 bases to trimming and J lost 8 bases, with 12 bases between them. The CDR3 has 12 amino acids. Germline assignment: CDR1 KGHSH and CDR2 LQKENI. The CDR3 bases are TGTGCCAGCTTTGACGGGGGCCATGAGCAGTTCTTC. Its protein is CASFDGGHEQFF. The full variable domain, completed using reference TRBV18 and TRBJ2-1, is NAGVMQNPRHLVRRRGQEARLRCSPMKGHSHVYWYRQLPEEGLKFMVYLQKENIIDESGMPKERFSAEFPKEGPSILRIQQVVRGDSAAYFCASFDGGHEQFFGPGTRLTVL.

This clonotype occurred many times. This rearrangement joins TRBV28 to TRBJ2-1, with 10 bases aligning to TRBD2. V was clipped by 6 bases and J by 4 bases; unmatched bases: 12. The CDR3 totals 17 residues. Germline V CDR1 and CDR2: MDHEN, SYDVKM. CDR3 nucleotide sequence: TGTGCCAGCAGGCCTAACTTTCTAGCGGGGGTTTACAATGAGCAGTTCTTC. Translated: CASRPNFLAGVYNEQFF. Full variable domain (outside the CDR3, taken from reference TRBV28 and TRBJ2-1): DVKVTQSSRYLVKRTGEKVFLECVQDMDHENMFWYRQDPGLGLRLIYFSYDVKMKEKGDIPEGYSVSREKKERFSLILESASTNQTSMYLCASRPNFLAGVYNEQFFGPGTRLTVL.

As DNA, the CDR3 is TGTGCCAGCAGTTTACACGAAATGGATCAGCCCCAGCATTTT. It yields the protein CASSLHEMDQPQHF. The chain uses TRBV28 and TRBJ1-5, with unresolved D. The V and J ends lost 2 bases and 5 bases respectively, with 10 bases between them. In germline, CDR1 is MDHEN, CDR2 SYDVKM. The CDR3 has 14 amino acids.

Only a few counts were recorded for this clonotype. The chain has TRBV20-1 and TRBJ2-5; 7 positions match TRBD2. Germline CDR1 reads DFQATT; CDR2 reads SNEGSKA (reference sequence). V lost 3 bases and J lost 5; bases outside the gene matches: 3. The CDR3 sequence is 12 residues long. CDR3 bases: TGCAGTGCTAGGGACGGGAGGGAGACCCAGTACTTC. Encoded protein: CSARDGRETQYF.

This clonotype was counted many times. The CDR3 loop is CAISEAAQNTEAFF. CDR3 DNA sequence: TGTGCCATCAGTGAGGCGGCACAGAACACTGAAGCTTTCTTT. The chain employs TRBV10-3 and TRBJ1-1; D unclear. The CDR3 is made up of 14 amino acids. CDR1 is ENHRY and CDR2 is SYGVKD in the germline V gene. The ends were cut back, 2 bases at V and 1 base at J, with 8 bases in the middle.